This TCR beta chain was sequenced in a study of cytomegalovirus exposure and HLA in healthy donors. Findings of the study overall: With later analysis, a missense DCLRE1C variant became linked to TCR beta V- and J-gene trimming. CMV serostatus was the only recorded immune exposure for donors.

J was trimmed by 3 bases and V by 4 bases; bases with no gene match: 6. Germline loops: CDR1 SGHDN, CDR2 FVKESK. This CDR3 contains 14 residues. It was with 60 Vbeta and 13 Jbeta primers that the PCR ran. Measured with immunoSEQ multiplex PCR; TCRdb has only the in-frame clones, and not every one. This sample has about 150,000 clones, with around 68% found just once. Comment on this clone: Its antigen is unknown.

The receptor comes from a young man in good health and CMV-seronegative. This chain connects TRBV14 to TRBJ2-7; 7 positions match TRBD1. Sequenced: PBMCs. For the CDR3, the DNA is TGTGCCAGCAGCCTCCGGGACAGAAACTACGAGCAGTACTTC. Residues: CASSLRDRNYEQYF.